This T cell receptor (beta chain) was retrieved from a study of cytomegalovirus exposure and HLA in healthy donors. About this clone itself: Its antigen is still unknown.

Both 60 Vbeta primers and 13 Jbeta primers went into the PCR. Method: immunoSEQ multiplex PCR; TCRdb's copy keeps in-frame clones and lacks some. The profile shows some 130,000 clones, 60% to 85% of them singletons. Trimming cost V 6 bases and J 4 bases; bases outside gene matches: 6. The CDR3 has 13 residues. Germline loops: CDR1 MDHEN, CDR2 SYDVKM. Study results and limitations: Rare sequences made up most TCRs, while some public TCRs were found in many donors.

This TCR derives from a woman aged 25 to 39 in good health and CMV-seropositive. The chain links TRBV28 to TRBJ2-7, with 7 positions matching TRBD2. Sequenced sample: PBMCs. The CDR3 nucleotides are TGTGCCAGCAGCCTGGGGGGACTATACGAGCAGTACTTC. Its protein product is CASSLGGLYEQYF.